This is a list of T cell receptor beta chains from one sample in a study of blood T cells in healthy people across ages. TCRdb reprocessed the 5' RACE reads with MiXCR, giving one entry per CDR3 protein. Here the sample spans 1,300,000 or so distinct CDR3 sequences, approximately 59% being singletons. The specimen was blood. The receptors were sampled from a man between 18 and 29 years old in good health. Both conserved end residues are part of each CDR3. The order of the fields is J gene, D gene, clone size, V gene, CDR3 protein, CDR3 DNA. D genes are given only for firm matches. Where a row states a size, it is once, few, many or the class of an expanded clone; other rows omit it.

>TRBJ2-7|TRBD2|NA|TRBV7-9
CASSPRGGAYEQYF
TGTGCCAGCAGCCCCCGCGGGGGGGCCTACGAGCAGTACTTC
>TRBJ2-2|NA|few|TRBV15
CATSRVKWGTGNTGELFF
TGTGCCACCAGCAGAGTTAAATGGGGCACAGGGAACACCGGGGAGCTGTTTTTT
>TRBJ1-6|NA|few|TRBV6-5
CASSYNGAPLHF
TGTGCCAGCAGTTACAATGGGGCACCCCTCCACTTT
>TRBJ2-6|TRBD1|few|TRBV29-1
CAGTAASGANVLTF
TGCGCCGGGACAGCGGCTTCTGGGGCCAACGTCCTGACTTTC
>TRBJ2-3|NA|NA|TRBV7-6
CASSLGTLRVTDTQYF
TGTGCCAGCAGCTTAGGTACCCTCAGGGTCACAGATACGCAGTATTTT
>TRBJ2-7|NA|NA|TRBV12-5
CASGKGHGPDEQYF
TGTGCTAGTGGTAAGGGACACGGCCCCGACGAGCAGTACTTC
>TRBJ2-5|TRBD1|NA|TRBV20-1
CSARDQGVWGSGQYF
TGCAGTGCTAGAGATCAGGGGGTATGGGGATCTGGGCAGTACTTC
>TRBJ2-5|TRBD2|NA|TRBV12-3/TRBV12-4
CASRTSGSLETQYF
TGTGCCAGCAGAACTAGCGGGAGTCTTGAGACCCAGTACTTC
>TRBJ2-3|TRBD1|NA|TRBV4-1
CASSQGDRFALTDTQYF
TGCGCCAGCAGCCAAGGGGACAGGTTCGCCTTGACAGATACGCAGTATTTT
>TRBJ1-2|NA|NA|TRBV7-2
CASSLARGENYGYTF
TGTGCCAGCAGCTTAGCGCGGGGGGAGAACTATGGCTACACCTTC
>TRBJ2-5|TRBD1|NA|TRBV3-1
CASSQGDRGPETQYF
TGTGCCAGCAGTCAGGGGGACAGGGGCCCCGAGACCCAGTACTTC
>TRBJ2-7|TRBD2|NA|TRBV6-2/TRBV6-3
CASSGREVSFLSYEQYF
TGTGCCAGCAGCGGGCGGGAGGTCTCGTTTCTCTCCTACGAGCAGTACTTC
>TRBJ2-5|NA|NA|TRBV6-5
CASSYNSQAQQYF
TGTGCCAGCAGTTACAACTCACAGGCGCAGCAGTACTTC
>TRBJ1-1|NA|NA|TRBV20-1
CSARPVLRTEAFF
TGCAGTGCTCGGCCCGTCTTGCGGACTGAAGCTTTCTTT
>TRBJ2-5|TRBD1|NA|TRBV12-3/TRBV12-4
CASSLGQGSTQYF
TGTGCCAGCAGTTTAGGACAGGGGTCGACCCAGTACTTC
>TRBJ2-7|NA|NA|TRBV7-2
CASSPRSEQYF
TGTGCCAGCAGCCCTAGGTCCGAGCAGTACTTC
>TRBJ2-7|TRBD1|NA|TRBV4-1
CASSQEFGTGYEQYF
TGCGCCAGCAGCCAAGAGTTCGGGACAGGCTACGAGCAGTACTTC
>TRBJ2-3|NA|NA|TRBV5-1
CASGGTSSSDTQYF
TGCGCCAGCGGCGGGACGAGTTCTTCGGATACGCAGTATTTT
>TRBJ2-3|NA|NA|TRBV10-2
CASKPRGGQGTDTQYF
TGCGCCAGCAAGCCCCGGGGGGGACAGGGCACAGATACGCAGTATTTT
>TRBJ1-6|NA|NA|TRBV6-4
CASSELGSYNSPLHF
TGTGCCAGCAGTGAACTAGGCTCCTATAATTCACCCCTCCACTTT
>TRBJ2-5|TRBD1|NA|TRBV19
CASRGQETYKQYF
TGTGCCAGTAGGGGACAGGAAACCTACAAGCAGTACTTC
>TRBJ2-7|TRBD1|NA|TRBV4-1
CASSHYRGHEQYF
TGCGCCAGCAGCCATTACAGGGGACACGAGCAGTACTTC
>TRBJ2-7|NA|NA|TRBV27
CASSLNGQAYEQYF
TGTGCCAGCAGTTTAAACGGGCAGGCCTACGAGCAGTACTTC
>TRBJ2-7|NA|NA|TRBV29-1
CSVKAGTYEQYF
TGCAGCGTTAAGGCAGGAACCTACGAGCAGTACTTC
>TRBJ2-5|NA|NA|TRBV15
CATSSPGVQETQYF
TGTGCCACCAGCAGTCCCGGAGTCCAAGAGACCCAGTACTTC
>TRBJ2-3|NA|few|TRBV10-3
CAISDASSTDTQYF
TGTGCCATCAGTGATGCGTCTAGCACAGATACGCAGTATTTT
>TRBJ2-1|NA|NA|TRBV12-3/TRBV12-4
CASGTGSYYNEQFF
TGTGCCAGCGGTACAGGCTCCTACTACAATGAGCAGTTCTTC
>TRBJ2-3|TRBD2|NA|TRBV6-2/TRBV6-3
CASSYPLAGDYPDTQYF
TGTGCCAGCAGTTACCCACTAGCGGGGGATTATCCAGATACGCAGTATTTT
>TRBJ2-2|NA|NA|TRBV29-1
CSVESGPGGELFF
TGCAGCGTTGAGTCTGGACCGGGGGGGGAGCTGTTTTTT
>TRBJ1-6|TRBD1|NA|TRBV15
CATSRARQGESPLHF
TGTGCCACCAGCAGGGCCCGACAGGGGGAATCACCCCTCCACTTT
>TRBJ2-6|TRBD1|few|TRBV6-1
CASDRAGANVLTF
TGTGCCAGCGACAGGGCTGGGGCCAACGTCCTGACTTTC
>TRBJ2-3|NA|NA|TRBV11-2
CASSPEWGGRTDTQYF
TGTGCCAGCAGCCCCGAGTGGGGCGGCCGCACAGATACGCAGTATTTT
>TRBJ2-5|NA|few|TRBV20-1
CSASGFTNPPETQYF
TGCAGTGCTAGTGGCTTCACCAACCCCCCAGAGACCCAGTACTTC
>TRBJ2-3|NA|NA|TRBV24-1
CATSDKEQGGTDTQYF
TGTGCCACCAGTGATAAGGAACAGGGTGGGACAGATACGCAGTATTTT
>TRBJ2-7|TRBD2|NA|TRBV5-1
CASSLVSGRADEQYF
TGCGCCAGCAGCTTGGTCAGCGGGAGAGCCGACGAGCAGTACTTC
>TRBJ2-5|NA|NA|TRBV6-1
CAVSLAFETQYF
TGTGCCGTCAGTCTAGCCTTTGAGACCCAGTACTTC
>TRBJ1-2|NA|NA|TRBV7-9
CASSLPRDPLGGYTF
TGTGCCAGCAGCTTACCCCGGGACCCCCTTGGGGGCTACACCTTC
>TRBJ2-7|TRBD2|once|TRBV5-1
CASSLAALAGASYEQYF
TGCGCCAGCAGCTTGGCAGCCCTAGCGGGAGCGTCCTACGAGCAGTACTTC
>TRBJ2-1|NA|NA|TRBV9
CASSGGQEDEQFF
TGTGCCAGCAGCGGGGGTCAGGAGGATGAGCAGTTCTTC
>TRBJ1-1|NA|NA|TRBV9
CASSDPLDGRAFF
TGTGCCAGCAGCGACCCTTTGGATGGGCGAGCTTTCTTT
>TRBJ2-6|NA|NA|TRBV4-2
CASTTSGGTGANVLTF
TGTGCCAGCACTACAAGTGGGGGGACTGGGGCCAACGTCCTGACTTTC
>TRBJ1-4|NA|NA|TRBV2
CASSGPGEQGPNEKLFF
TGTGCCAGCAGTGGTCCTGGAGAGCAGGGCCCTAATGAAAAACTGTTTTTT
>TRBJ2-3|TRBD2|few|TRBV6-5
CASSRTSGERDTQYF
TGTGCCAGCAGCCGCACTAGCGGGGAAAGGGATACGCAGTATTTT
>TRBJ2-7|TRBD1|few|TRBV10-3
CAIGRLTGVYEQYF
TGTGCCATCGGGAGATTGACAGGGGTCTACGAGCAGTACTTC
>TRBJ2-1|NA|few|TRBV7-9
CASSLVRSEQFF
TGTGCCAGCAGCTTAGTCCGAAGCGAGCAGTTCTTC
>TRBJ1-2|NA|once|TRBV6-6
CASMPGSYGYTF
TGTGCCAGCATGCCAGGGTCCTATGGCTACACCTTC
>TRBJ1-2|NA|NA|TRBV7-9
CASSLWATNGYTF
TGTGCCAGCAGCTTATGGGCAACGAATGGCTACACCTTC
>TRBJ2-2|NA|many|TRBV12-3/TRBV12-4
CASSRNTGELFF
TGTGCCAGCAGCCGGAACACCGGGGAGCTGTTTTTT
>TRBJ2-7|NA|once|TRBV7-9
CASRGGRAYEQYF
TGTGCCAGCAGGGGTGGAAGGGCCTACGAGCAGTACTTC
>TRBJ1-1|NA|once|TRBV6-5
CASSLTPLNTEAFF
TGTGCCAGCAGCCTAACACCTTTGAACACTGAAGCTTTCTTT
>TRBJ2-7|NA|NA|TRBV10-3
CAISESSAATYEQYF
TGTGCCATCAGTGAGTCCTCAGCCGCAACCTACGAGCAGTACTTC
>TRBJ2-1|NA|once|TRBV20-1
CSARDYRALSYNEQFF
TGCAGTGCTAGAGATTACCGGGCCCTCTCCTACAATGAGCAGTTCTTC
>TRBJ2-7|TRBD2|NA|TRBV7-2
CASSLGSGSSGYEQYF
TGTGCCAGCAGCTTAGGGAGCGGGAGTAGTGGATACGAGCAGTACTTC
>TRBJ2-1|NA|NA|TRBV5-6
CASIYYNEQFF
TGTGCCAGCATCTACTACAATGAGCAGTTCTTC